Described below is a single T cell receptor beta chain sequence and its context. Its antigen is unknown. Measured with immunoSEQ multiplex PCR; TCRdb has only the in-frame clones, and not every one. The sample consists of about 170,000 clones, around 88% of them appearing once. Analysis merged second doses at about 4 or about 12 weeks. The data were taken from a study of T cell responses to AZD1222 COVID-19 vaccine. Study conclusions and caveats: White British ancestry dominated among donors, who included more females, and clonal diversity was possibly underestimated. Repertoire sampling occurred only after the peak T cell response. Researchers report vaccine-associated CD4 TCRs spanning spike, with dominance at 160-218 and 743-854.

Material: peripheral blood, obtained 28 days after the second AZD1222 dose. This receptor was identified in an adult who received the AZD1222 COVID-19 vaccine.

The CDR3 DNA reads as TGCAGCGTTGTCCCTCTTATGGGTCTCCACGAGCAGTACTTC. This encodes CSVVPLMGLHEQYF. The chain joins TRBV29-1 to TRBJ2-7; no clear D. Deletions cut 4 bases from V and 5 bases from J, with 18 bases between. Germline assignment: CDR1 SQVTM and CDR2 ANQGSEA. The CDR3 runs to 14 residues.